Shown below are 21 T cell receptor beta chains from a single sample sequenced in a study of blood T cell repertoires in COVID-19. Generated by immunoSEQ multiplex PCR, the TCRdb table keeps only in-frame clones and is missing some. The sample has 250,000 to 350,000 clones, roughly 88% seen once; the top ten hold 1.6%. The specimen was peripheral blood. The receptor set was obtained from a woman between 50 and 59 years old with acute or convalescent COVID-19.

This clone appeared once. The CDR3 here is CASSWDPGPRGDTGELFF. The CDR3 DNA is TGTGCCAGCAGCTGGGACCCGGGACCCAGGGGTGACACCGGGGAGCTGTTTTTT. The chain carries TRBV7-9 and TRBJ2-2, with TRBD1 as a possible D gene (6 bases). The V gene's germline CDR1 is SEHNR and CDR2 FQNEAQ (reference sequence). The CDR3 is 18 residues long. Between the trimmed V and J ends, which lost 4 bases and 3 bases, there was a span of 21 bases.

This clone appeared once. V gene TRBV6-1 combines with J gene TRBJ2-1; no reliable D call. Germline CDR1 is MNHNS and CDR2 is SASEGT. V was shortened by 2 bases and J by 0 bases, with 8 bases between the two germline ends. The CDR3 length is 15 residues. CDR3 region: CASSEMSFSYNEQFF. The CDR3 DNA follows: TGTGCCAGCAGTGAAATGTCCTTCTCCTACAATGAGCAGTTCTTC.

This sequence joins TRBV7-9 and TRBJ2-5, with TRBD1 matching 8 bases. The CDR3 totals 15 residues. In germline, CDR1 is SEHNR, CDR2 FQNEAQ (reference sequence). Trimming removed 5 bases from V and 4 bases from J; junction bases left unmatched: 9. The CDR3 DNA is TGTGCCAGCAGCGACAGGACAGGGTGGTCAGAGACCCAGTACTTC. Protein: CASSDRTGWSETQYF.

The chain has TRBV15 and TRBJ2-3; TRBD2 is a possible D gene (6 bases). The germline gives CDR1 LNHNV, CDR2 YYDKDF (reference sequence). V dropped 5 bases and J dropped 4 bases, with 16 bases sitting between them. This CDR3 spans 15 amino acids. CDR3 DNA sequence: TGTGCCACCAGCCGTGGGGGGACGTCCTCAGATACGCAGTATTTT. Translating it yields CATSRGGTSSDTQYF.

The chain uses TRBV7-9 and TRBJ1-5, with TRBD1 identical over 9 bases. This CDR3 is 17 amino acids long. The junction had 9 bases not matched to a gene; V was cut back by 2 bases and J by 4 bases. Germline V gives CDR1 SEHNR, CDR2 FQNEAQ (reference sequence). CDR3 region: CASSLFSGTGTNQPQHF. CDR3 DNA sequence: TGTGCCAGCAGCTTATTTTCGGGGACAGGGACTAATCAGCCCCAGCATTTT.

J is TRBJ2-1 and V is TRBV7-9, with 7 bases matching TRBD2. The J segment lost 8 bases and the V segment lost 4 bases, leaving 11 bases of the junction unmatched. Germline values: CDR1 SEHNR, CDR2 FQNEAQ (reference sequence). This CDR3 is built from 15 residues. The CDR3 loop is CASSSRQREGYEQFF. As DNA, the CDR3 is TGTGCCAGCAGCTCGCGGCAGCGGGAAGGGTATGAGCAGTTCTTC.

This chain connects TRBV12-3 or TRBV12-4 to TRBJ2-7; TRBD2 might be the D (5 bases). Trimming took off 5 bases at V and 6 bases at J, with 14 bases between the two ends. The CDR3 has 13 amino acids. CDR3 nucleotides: TGTGCCAGCAGTAGATTCGTAGAGGGCGAGCAGTACTTC. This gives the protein CASSRFVEGEQYF.

The CDR3 loop is CASSRVRLAGGPGYNEQFF. The CDR3 DNA sequence: TGTGCCAGCAGTCGAGTAAGACTAGCGGGAGGGCCGGGTTACAATGAGCAGTTCTTC. The chain links TRBV6-6 to TRBJ2-1; 14 nucleotides align to TRBD2. V gave up 5 bases and J gave up 4 bases; unmatched junction bases: 13. Germline V gives CDR1 MNHNY, CDR2 SVGAGI (reference sequence). The CDR3 is 19 amino acids.

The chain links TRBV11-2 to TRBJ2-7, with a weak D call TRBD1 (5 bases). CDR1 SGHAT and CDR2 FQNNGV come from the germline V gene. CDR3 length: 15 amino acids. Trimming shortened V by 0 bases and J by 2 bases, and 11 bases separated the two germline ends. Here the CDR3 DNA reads TGTGCCAGCAGCTTAGATCCCGGCAGGGCCTACGAGCAGTACTTC. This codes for CASSLDPGRAYEQYF.

The CDR3 region has the DNA TGTGCCAGCAGCGCCGGGGGGTACAATGAGCAGTTCTTC. Residues: CASSAGGYNEQFF. The J gene is TRBJ2-1, the V gene TRBV11-1; TRBD2 matches 7 bases. J was trimmed by 4 bases and V by 5 bases; bases with no gene match: 2. This CDR3 contains 13 residues. The germline gives CDR1 SGHAT, CDR2 FQDESV (reference sequence).

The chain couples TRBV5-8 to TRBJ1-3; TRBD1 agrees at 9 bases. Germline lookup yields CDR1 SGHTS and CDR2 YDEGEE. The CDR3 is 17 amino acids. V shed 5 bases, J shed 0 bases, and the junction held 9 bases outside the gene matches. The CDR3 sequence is CASSWTGAVSSGNTIYF. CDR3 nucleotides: TGTGCCAGCAGTTGGACAGGGGCCGTAAGCTCTGGAAACACCATATATTTT.

The CDR3 DNA is TGTGCCAGTAGGGGATACAGGGACGAAGCTTTCTTT. Translating gives CASRGYRDEAFF. J is TRBJ1-1 and V is TRBV19; tentatively, D is TRBD1 (6 bases). The V end was cut by 6 bases, the J end by 8 bases, with 13 bases between. CDR3 length: 12 amino acids. CDR1 is LNHDA, CDR2 SQIVND, per germline (reference sequence).

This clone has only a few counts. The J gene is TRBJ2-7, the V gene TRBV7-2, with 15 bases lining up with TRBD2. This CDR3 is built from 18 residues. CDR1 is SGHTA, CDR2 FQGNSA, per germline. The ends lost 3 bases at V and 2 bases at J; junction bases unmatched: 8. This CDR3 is CASSFLKGLAGGPYEQYF. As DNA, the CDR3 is TGTGCCAGCAGCTTTTTAAAAGGACTAGCGGGAGGGCCCTACGAGCAGTACTTC. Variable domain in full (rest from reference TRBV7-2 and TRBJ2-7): GAGVSQSPSNKVTEKGKDVELRCDPISGHTALYWYRQSLGQGLEFLIYFQGNSAPDKSGLPSDRFSAERTGGSVSTLTIQRTQQEDSAVYLCASSFLKGLAGGPYEQYFGPGTRLTVT.

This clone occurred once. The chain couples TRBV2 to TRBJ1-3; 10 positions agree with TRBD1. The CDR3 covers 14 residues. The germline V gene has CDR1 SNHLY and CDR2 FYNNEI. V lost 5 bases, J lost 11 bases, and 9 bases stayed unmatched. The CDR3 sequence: CASSLTGGEVAIYF. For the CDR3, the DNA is TGTGCCAGCAGTTTGACAGGGGGCGAGGTAGCCATATATTTT.

For the CDR3, the DNA is TGTGCCAGCAGTCCCCTCCCGAGGCTAGCGGGAGTATCGGGATACGAGCAGTACTTC. Translating it yields CASSPLPRLAGVSGYEQYF. The chain has TRBV27 and TRBJ2-7; 10 nucleotides match TRBD2. J was trimmed by 4 bases and V by 5 bases; bases with no gene match: 20. The CDR3 length is 19 residues. Germline loops: CDR1 MNHEY, CDR2 SMNVEV (reference sequence).

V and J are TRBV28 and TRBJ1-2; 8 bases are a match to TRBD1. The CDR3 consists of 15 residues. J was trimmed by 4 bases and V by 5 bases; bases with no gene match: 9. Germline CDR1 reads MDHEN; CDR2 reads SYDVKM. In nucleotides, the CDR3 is TGTGCCAGCAGTGGGGAATCGGACAGGGCCTATGGCTACACCTTC. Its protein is CASSGESDRAYGYTF.

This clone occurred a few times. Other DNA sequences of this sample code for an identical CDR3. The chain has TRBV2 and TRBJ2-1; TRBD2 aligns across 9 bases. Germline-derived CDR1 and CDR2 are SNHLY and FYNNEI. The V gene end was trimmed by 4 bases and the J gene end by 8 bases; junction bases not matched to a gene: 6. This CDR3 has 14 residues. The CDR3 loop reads CASSVLAGEDEQFF. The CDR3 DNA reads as TGTGCCAGCAGTGTTTTAGCGGGAGAGGATGAGCAGTTCTTC.

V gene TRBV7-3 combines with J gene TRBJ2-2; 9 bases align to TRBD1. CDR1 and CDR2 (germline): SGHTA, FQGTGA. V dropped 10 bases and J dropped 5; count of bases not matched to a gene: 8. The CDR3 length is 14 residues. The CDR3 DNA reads TGTGCCATCCCAGGAGGGACAGGGACCGGGGAGCTGTTTTTT. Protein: CAIPGGTGTGELFF. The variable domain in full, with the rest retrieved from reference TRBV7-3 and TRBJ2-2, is GAGVSQTPSNKVTEKGKYVELRCDPISGHTALYWYRQSLGQGPEFLIYFQGTGAADDSGLPNDRFFAVRPEGSVSTLKIQRTERGDSAVYLCAIPGGTGTGELFFGEGSRLTVL.

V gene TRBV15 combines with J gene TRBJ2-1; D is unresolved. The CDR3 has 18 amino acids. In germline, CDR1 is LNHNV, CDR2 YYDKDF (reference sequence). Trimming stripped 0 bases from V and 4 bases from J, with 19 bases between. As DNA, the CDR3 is TGTGCCACCAGCAGAGAGTCTCCCGATAGTTGGGCTTACAATGAGCAGTTCTTC. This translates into CATSRESPDSWAYNEQFF.

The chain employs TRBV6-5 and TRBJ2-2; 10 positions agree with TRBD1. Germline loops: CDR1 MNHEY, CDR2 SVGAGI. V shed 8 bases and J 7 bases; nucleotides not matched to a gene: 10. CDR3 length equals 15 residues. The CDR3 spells CASDDRGRRIGELFF. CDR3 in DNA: TGTGCCAGCGACGACAGGGGGCGCAGAATCGGGGAGCTGTTTTTT.

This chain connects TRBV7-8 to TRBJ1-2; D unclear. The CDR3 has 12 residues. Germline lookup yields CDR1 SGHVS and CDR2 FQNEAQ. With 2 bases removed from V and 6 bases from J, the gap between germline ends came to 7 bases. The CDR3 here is CASSLQVDGYTF. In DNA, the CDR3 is TGTGCCAGCAGCTTACAGGTTGATGGCTACACCTTC.